This paragraph covers one T cell receptor (beta chain) sequence. As yet, its antigen is unknown. This entry comes from a study of siplizumab effects on memory and regulatory T cells. Study-wide results and caveats: Naive T cells were seemingly more diverse than memory cells, and major contributions to the alloresponse seemed to be made by them.

Roughly 10^5 TCR templates underwent assay in each sample. Clones were read by immunoSEQ multiplex PCR, and TCRdb kept only the in-frame ones, dropping some. The table lists more than 85,000 clones, roughly nine tenths of them singletons. This CDR3 has 16 residues. The germline CDR1 and CDR2 sequences are LNHDA and SQIVND (reference sequence). Unmatched junction bases numbered 11, after V lost 4 bases and J lost 6 bases. The chain recombines TRBV19 with TRBJ2-1; 8 bases align to TRBD2. The clonotype originates from a human donor in good health. Sequenced material: CD4+ T cells sorted from blood. CDR3 amino acids: CASSTTGTRYPNEQFF. The CDR3 bases are TGTGCCAGTAGTACGACCGGGACTAGGTATCCCAATGAGCAGTTCTTC.